This T cell receptor (beta chain) was captured by sequencing in a study of CD8 T cells in ankylosing spondylitis. In the case of this clonotype: The antigen is undetermined.

Germline V gives CDR1 SGHRS, CDR2 YFSETQ. With 4 bases removed from V and 1 base from J, the gap between germline ends came to 14 bases. This CDR3 comprises 15 residues. A quantitative 5'-RACE method, one with molecular barcodes, was used to make TCR beta libraries. TCRdb ran MiXCR on the 5' RACE reads and lists one entry per CDR3 protein. The sample has about 450,000 distinct CDR3 sequences, about 25% seen once. Study-level results: Reactive arthritis synovial fluid and blood previously showed some of these motif variants. Disease-linked clones, CD8+, were relatively rare in peripheral blood. Reportedly, significant enrichment of disease-linked clones occurred in matched ankylosing spondylitis synovial fluid. Within ankylosing spondylitis blood, a TCR beta motif made up of several highly homologous variants appeared to be characteristic.

What was sequenced was blood, either unsorted or a sorted T cell fraction (not recorded which). The chain has TRBV5-1 and TRBJ1-1; D ambiguous. The source of this sequence is a male donor with ankylosing spondylitis. CDR3 nucleotides: TGCGCCAGCAGCCGCGGGGAGCCGAAGAACACTGAAGCTTTCTTT. Translating gives CASSRGEPKNTEAFF.